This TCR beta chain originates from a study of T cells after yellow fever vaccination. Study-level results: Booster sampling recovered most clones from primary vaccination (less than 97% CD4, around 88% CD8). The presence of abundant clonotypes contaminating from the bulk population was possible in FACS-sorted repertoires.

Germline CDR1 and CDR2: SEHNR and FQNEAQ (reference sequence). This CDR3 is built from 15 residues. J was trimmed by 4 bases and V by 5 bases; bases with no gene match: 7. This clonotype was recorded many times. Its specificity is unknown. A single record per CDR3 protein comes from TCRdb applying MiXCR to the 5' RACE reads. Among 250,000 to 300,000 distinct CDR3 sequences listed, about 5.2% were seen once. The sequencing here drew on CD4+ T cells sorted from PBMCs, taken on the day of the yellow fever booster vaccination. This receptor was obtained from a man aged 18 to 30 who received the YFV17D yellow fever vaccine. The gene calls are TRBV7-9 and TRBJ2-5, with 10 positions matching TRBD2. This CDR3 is CASSPGLAALETQYF. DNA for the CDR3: TGTGCCAGCAGCCCCGGACTAGCGGCATTAGAGACCCAGTACTTC.